Each of the 26 T cell receptor beta chains below was sequenced from the same sample in a study of PD-1 blockade in classical Hodgkin lymphoma (dated by TCRdb to the early 2020s). The receptor library was made with the immunoSEQ multiplex PCR assay. TCRdb took over this immuneACCESS table, retaining in-frame rearrangements with V and J assigned. Such tables are incomplete; in checked studies, under half of the missing clones stem from an unresolved V gene, and the remainder is unexplained. The sample yields more than 140,000 clones; nearly 80% were counted once. The ten largest clonotypes hold 7% to 9.5% of the sample. The time point label here, explained by the study, means: cycle 2 day 1 (C2D1) of nivolumab. All trial patients had relapsed after autologous stem cell transplantation, with cohorts A, B and C differing in prior brentuximab vedotin exposure. This specimen was peripheral blood mononuclear cells (PBMCs), taken before the second cycle of nivolumab. These TCRs come from a human donor with classical Hodgkin lymphoma.

This clone is classed as medium-sized. The chain couples TRBV7-9 to TRBJ2-2; no reliable D call. This CDR3 has 14 residues. Per germline, CDR1 SEHNR and CDR2 FQNEAQ (reference sequence). V was trimmed by 5 bases and J by 6 bases, leaving 13 bases between them. The CDR3 sequence: CASSQLITAGELFF. CDR3 nucleotide sequence: TGTGCCAGCAGCCAACTTATTACTGCCGGGGAGCTGTTTTTT.

The DNA of the CDR3 is TGTGCCAGCAGTTCCCCTTCTTCTAATCAGCCCCAGCATTTT. Its translation: CASSSPSSNQPQHF. This chain joins TRBV6-5 and TRBJ1-5; D not resolved. CDR3 size: 14 residues. The ends were cut back, 4 bases at V and 4 bases at J, with 11 bases in the middle. Germline values: CDR1 MNHEY, CDR2 SVGAGI.

The rearrangement links TRBV6-5 to TRBJ2-7, with D tentatively TRBD2 (5 bases). Germline V gene sequence: CDR1 MNHEY, CDR2 SVGAGI. Trimming left V 4 bases short and J 3 bases short, with 13 bases between. The CDR3 runs 14 residues. CDR3 loop: CASSSAWSGYEQYF. The CDR3 DNA follows: TGTGCCAGCAGTTCCGCTTGGAGCGGCTACGAGCAGTACTTC.

The V gene is TRBV2, the J gene TRBJ1-1; 11 positions agree with TRBD1. Germline V CDR1 and CDR2: SNHLY, FYNNEI. V shed 6 bases and J 4 bases; nucleotides not matched to a gene: 4. The CDR3 is 14 amino acids. CDR3 residues: CASRSGTGGTEAFF. Written as DNA, the CDR3 is TGTGCCAGCAGGTCCGGGACAGGGGGCACTGAAGCTTTCTTT.

This sequence joins TRBV6-6 and TRBJ1-2; TRBD1 matches 7 bases. CDR1 and CDR2 (germline): MNHNY, SVGAGI (reference sequence). CDR3 length equals 13 residues. V lost 5 bases to trimming and J lost 4 bases; unmatched junction nucleotides: 4. This CDR3 reads CASSPDRVYGYTF. CDR3 nucleotides: TGTGCCAGCAGTCCCGACAGGGTCTATGGCTACACCTTC.

The V and J genes are TRBV28 and TRBJ1-3; tentative D call: TRBD1 (6 bases). V was pared by 0 bases and J by 0 bases, with 15 bases between. Per germline, CDR1 MDHEN and CDR2 SYDVKM. CDR3 length: 18 residues. The DNA for the CDR3 is TGTGCCAGCAGTTTATGGTGGCAGGGGCCGAGCTCTGGAAACACCATATATTTT. Residues: CASSLWWQGPSSGNTIYF.

The chain recombines TRBV10-3 with TRBJ2-7, with D unclear. The CDR3 covers 14 residues. Per the germline V gene, CDR1 is ENHRY and CDR2 is SYGVKD. Trimming removed 4 bases from V and 0 bases from J, with 10 bases in between. The CDR3 here is CAISGYSNSYEQYF. The CDR3, as DNA: TGTGCCATCAGTGGGTACAGTAACTCCTACGAGCAGTACTTC.

The chain has TRBV7-2 and TRBJ2-7; 7 nucleotides line up with TRBD1. The CDR3 is made up of 12 amino acids. With 4 bases clipped from V and 6 bases from J, the junction kept 3 bases outside the gene matches. Germline V lookup: CDR1 SGHTA, CDR2 FQGNSA. The DNA for the CDR3 is TGTGCCAGCAGCTCCTACAGGGGCGAGCAGTACTTC. Its translation is CASSSYRGEQYF.

The CDR3: CASRPTGVDGYTF. The CDR3 DNA follows: TGTGCCAGCAGGCCAACAGGGGTCGATGGCTACACCTTC. The V and J genes are TRBV6-6 and TRBJ1-2; 7 bases are a match to TRBD1. The CDR3 is 13 residues long. With V trimmed by 6 bases and J by 6 bases, 7 bases remained unmatched. Germline-derived CDR1 and CDR2 are MNHNY and SVGAGI (reference sequence).

V and J are TRBV7-9 and TRBJ2-1; D possibly corresponds to TRBD2 (7 bases). CDR1 is SEHNR, CDR2 FQNEAQ, per germline (reference sequence). Trimming stripped 5 bases from V and 4 bases from J, with 21 bases between. The CDR3 runs 17 residues. CDR3 protein: CASSTRSRGRGYNEQFF. Here the CDR3 DNA reads TGTGCCAGCAGCACCCGTAGCCGGGGGAGGGGGTACAATGAGCAGTTCTTC.

DNA for the CDR3: TGTGCCAGCAGCGTAGAAGCGGCCAGGGGGGGTGATACGCAGTATTTT. Protein product: CASSVEAARGGDTQYF. This chain connects TRBV9 to TRBJ2-3, with D perhaps given as TRBD1 or TRBD2 (7 bases each). The CDR3 is 16 amino acids. Trimming removed 0 bases at V and 6 bases at J, with 17 bases between. Germline lookup yields CDR1 SGDLS and CDR2 YYNGEE.

This clone was counted once. V is TRBV28 and J is TRBJ2-4; 7 positions match TRBD2. Unmatched junction bases numbered 7, after V lost 1 base and J lost 10 bases. CDR1 and CDR2 (germline): MDHEN, SYDVKM. The CDR3 spans 14 residues. The chain's CDR3 is CASSLSAGGGIQYF. The CDR3 nucleotides are TGTGCCAGCAGTTTATCGGCGGGCGGGGGAATTCAGTACTTC. The variable domain in full, with the rest retrieved from reference TRBV28 and TRBJ2-4, is DVKVTQSSRYLVKRTGEKVFLECVQDMDHENMFWYRQDPGLGLRLIYFSYDVKMKEKGDIPEGYSVSREKKERFSLILESASTNQTSMYLCASSLSAGGGIQYFGAGTRLSVL.

This clone was counted only a few times. The rearrangement joins TRBV7-2 to TRBJ2-7; TRBD1 matches at 7 bases. The CDR3 is made up of 15 amino acids. After removal of 5 bases from V and 0 bases from J, the junction contained 7 bases not matched to a gene. From germline, CDR1 is SGHTA and CDR2 FQGNSA. CDR3 loop: CASSDMRDSSYEQYF. The CDR3 DNA follows: TGTGCCAGCAGCGACATGAGGGACAGCTCCTACGAGCAGTACTTC.

This clone has a handful of counts. The chain couples TRBV29-1 to TRBJ1-1; a weak D match, TRBD1 (5 bases). This CDR3 is 14 amino acids long. Germline lookup yields CDR1 SQVTM and CDR2 ANQGSEA. The V end was cut by 6 bases, the J end by 1 base, with 15 bases between. CDR3 loop: CSVLRGIGNTEAFF. In DNA, the CDR3 is TGCAGCGTGCTGAGGGGAATAGGGAACACTGAAGCTTTCTTT.

V is TRBV27 and J is TRBJ2-3; D is unclear. The CDR3 has 14 residues. The V end was cut by 2 bases, the J end by 4 bases, with 10 bases between. The V gene's germline CDR1 is MNHEY and CDR2 SMNVEV (reference sequence). CDR3 in DNA: TGTGCCAGCAGTTTACCGGGTGTGGCAGATACGCAGTATTTT. Protein product: CASSLPGVADTQYF.

V usage is TRBV5-4 and J usage is TRBJ1-2, with D possibly TRBD1 on 5 matching bases. The CDR3 has 14 amino acids. The germline V gene has CDR1 SGHNT and CDR2 YYREEE (reference sequence). The V gene lost 1 base and the J gene lost 3 bases, with 10 bases spanning the gap. The DNA of the CDR3 is TGTGCCAGCAGCTTGCCCTGGGGGGACTATGGCTACACCTTC. It encodes CASSLPWGDYGYTF.

This chain's CDR3 is CASRAVGLAGGPSAKNIQYF. In DNA, the CDR3 is TGTGCCAGCAGGGCTGTTGGACTAGCGGGAGGGCCCTCGGCCAAAAACATTCAGTACTTC. The chain links TRBV27 to TRBJ2-4; 15 nucleotides match TRBD2. CDR1 is MNHEY, CDR2 SMNVEV, per germline (reference sequence). This CDR3 is 20 amino acids long. V dropped 6 bases and J dropped 1; count of bases not matched to a gene: 13.

The chain uses TRBV6-5 and TRBJ2-3; D remains ambiguous. The V gene lost 6 bases and the J gene lost 5 bases, with 6 bases spanning the gap. Germline CDR1 and CDR2: MNHEY and SVGAGI. This CDR3 has 11 residues. CDR3 nucleotides: TGTGCCAGCAGACGGCGAGATACGCAGTATTTT. Residues: CASRRRDTQYF.

V and J are TRBV6-6 and TRBJ2-3, with a tentative D call TRBD2 (6 bases). The CDR3 totals 13 residues. Germline assignment: CDR1 MNHNY and CDR2 SVGAGI (reference sequence). V was pared by 0 bases and J by 7 bases, with 8 bases between. CDR3 coding DNA: TGTGCCAGCAGTTACTCGGCGGGAAATACGCAGTATTTT. It is translated as CASSYSAGNTQYF.

The rearrangement joins TRBV10-3 to TRBJ2-7, with D perhaps TRBD1 or TRBD2 (6 bases each). Germline V lookup: CDR1 ENHRY, CDR2 SYGVKD. The CDR3 has 17 residues. V dropped 6 bases and J dropped 0 bases, with 21 bases sitting between them. The CDR3 here is CAIRPQLGARGSYEQYF. The CDR3 DNA reads as TGTGCCATCAGGCCTCAGTTGGGGGCGCGGGGCTCCTACGAGCAGTACTTC.

This chain joins TRBV19 and TRBJ2-5, with D perhaps TRBD2 (6 bases). The V gene's germline CDR1 is LNHDA and CDR2 SQIVND (reference sequence). V shed 4 bases and J shed 4 bases, with 13 bases lying between them. The CDR3 has 14 residues. The CDR3 sequence is CASSTSGVRETQYF. In DNA form, the CDR3 reads TGTGCCAGTAGTACCTCGGGGGTTAGAGAGACCCAGTACTTC.

The genes are TRBV6-5 and TRBJ2-5; the match to TRBD1 covers 9 bases. Near its end, the DNA agrees better with TRBJ2-7, so the J call may be wrong. Germline CDR1 is MNHEY and CDR2 is SVGAGI. The CDR3 consists of 15 residues. CDR3 sequence (DNA): TGTGCCAGCAGTTCTCCGACAGGGGGTGCCTACGAGCAGTACTTC. This encodes CASSSPTGGAYEQYF.

This clone has a count of ten or more. The chain uses TRBV5-5 and TRBJ2-7; D is uncertain. Germline CDR1 is SGHKS and CDR2 is YYEKEE (reference sequence). Trimming took 1 base from V and 3 from J, leaving 14 bases between them. The CDR3 covers 15 residues. CDR3 nucleotides: TGTGCCAGCAGCTTGAGTTCTCCCAGTTACTACGAGCAGTACTTC. It encodes CASSLSSPSYYEQYF.

The chain links TRBV9 to TRBJ2-2; 11 bases map to TRBD2. J was trimmed by 7 bases and V by 3 bases; bases with no gene match: 8. Germline CDR1 and CDR2: SGDLS and YYNGEE. The CDR3 spans 16 residues. The CDR3 spells CASSEPSGGRVGELFF. The CDR3 region has the DNA TGTGCCAGCAGCGAACCTAGCGGGGGGCGGGTCGGGGAGCTGTTTTTT.

The chain has TRBV7-9 and TRBJ1-1, with D possibly TRBD1 on 6 matching bases. The germline V and J ends were trimmed by 8 bases and 6 bases, with 16 bases remaining between them. The CDR3 is 13 amino acids. Germline CDR1 is SEHNR and CDR2 is FQNEAQ (reference sequence). The chain's CDR3 is CASSTGQKSEAFF. The CDR3, as DNA: TGTGCCAGCTCGACAGGACAAAAATCTGAAGCTTTCTTT.

This chain links TRBV2 with TRBJ1-1, with TRBD1 matching over 8 bases. The CDR3 is 14 residues long. Germline CDR1 is SNHLY and CDR2 is FYNNEI. After removal of 1 base from V and 7 bases from J, the junction contained 5 bases not matched to a gene. The CDR3 loop is CASSEVTGVIEAFF. As DNA, the CDR3 is TGTGCCAGCAGTGAAGTGACAGGGGTGATTGAAGCTTTCTTT.